The source of this T cell receptor beta chain is a study of T cell clusters in autoimmune cytopenias. TRB was amplified by touch-down multiplex PCR, primer pools A and B combined. TCRdb reprocessed the multiplex PCR reads and stores each CDR3 protein as one record, lacking DNA. The sample spans more than 4,000 distinct CDR3 sequences; the ten largest clones claim around half. CDR3 length: 15 amino acids. Roughly 40,000 genome equivalents of blood DNA were amplified for TRB. About this clonotype: Antigen specificity is unknown.

Study-wide points: Active autoimmune hepatitis patients had about 3-fold fewer exclusive TRB clusters than healthy donors. Comparing secondary cytopenia with chronic lymphocytic leukemia showed no cluster-lack signature, apparently masked by lymphoma repertoire.

The same sample was also used in a study of T cell repertoires in aging, cancer and after chemotherapy. That source adds: Clear clonal overlap appeared across healthy donor samples taken over several months to years. Immunological memory after chemotherapy cannot be judged from the repertoire data.

The sample consisted of peripheral blood. The sequence was collected from a human donor in good health. The J gene is TRBJ2-2, the V gene TRBV12-3 or TRBV12-4; TCRdb returns TRBD2, unconfirmable since there is no DNA. The CDR3 sequence: CASSFSSGYTGELFF.